This TCR beta chain came from a study of blood T cell repertoires in COVID-19. Study at large: Samples taken during acute and convalescent COVID-19 were collected in the United States, Italy and Spain.

The CDR3 contains 15 residues. CDR1 and CDR2 (germline): LGHDT, YNNKEL (reference sequence). The V gene lost 1 base and the J gene lost 3 bases, with 13 bases spanning the gap. Here immunoSEQ multiplex PCR was the method, and the copy in TCRdb shows in-frame clones only, minus some. The profile shows 200,000 to 250,000 clones, 80% to 95% of them singletons. The rearrangement joins TRBV3-1 (or the pseudogene TRBV3-2) to TRBJ2-7; a weak D match, TRBD2 (6 bases). The specimen was peripheral blood. The source of this sequence is a man in his sixties with COVID-19, enrolled during active disease. The CDR3 DNA sequence: TGTGCCAGCAGCCAAGTTGAGGAGGGAAACTACGAGCAGTACTTC. Residues: CASSQVEEGNYEQYF.